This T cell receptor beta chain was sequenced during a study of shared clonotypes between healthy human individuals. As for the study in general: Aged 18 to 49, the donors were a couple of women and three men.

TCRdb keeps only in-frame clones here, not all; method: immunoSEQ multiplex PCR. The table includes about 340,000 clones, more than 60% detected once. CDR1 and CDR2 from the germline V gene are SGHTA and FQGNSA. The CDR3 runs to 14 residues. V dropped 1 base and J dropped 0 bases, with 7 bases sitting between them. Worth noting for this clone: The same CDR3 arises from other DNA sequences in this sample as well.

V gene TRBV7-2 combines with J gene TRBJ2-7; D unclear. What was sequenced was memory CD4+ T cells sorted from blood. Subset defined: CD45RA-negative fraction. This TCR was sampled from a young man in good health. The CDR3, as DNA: TGTGCCAGCAGCTTAGGACCCAGCTCCTACGAGCAGTACTTC. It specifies CASSLGPSSYEQYF.